The clone carrying this TCR beta chain was observed at least ten times. Its antigen is unknown. The CDR3 has 11 amino acids. Per the germline V gene, CDR1 is SGHKS and CDR2 is YYEKEE (reference sequence). Trimming took off 4 bases at V and 7 bases at J, with 8 bases between the two ends. This entry belongs to a study of regulatory T cells in long-lasting Graves disease. Study-wide results and caveats: Persistent cases favored TRBV28, TRBJ1-2 and TRBJ2-5.

Time point given: newly diagnosed GD, antithyroid drugs for less than 3 months. The authors made the TCR library using RNA they extracted from PBMCs. According to the study, TCR beta libraries were built with iRepertoire HTBI primers and CDR3-region Arm-PCR. TCRdb fed the multiplex PCR reads into MiXCR, producing one record per CDR3 protein. The repertoire holds around 360,000 distinct CDR3 sequences, with 15% to 20% as singletons. These sequences were also reported in another study, on T cells in Graves' hyperthyroidism and ophthalmopathy. That publication notes: A set of HTBI primers served as the primers for a first-round RT-PCR of the TCR CDR3.

The sequence was obtained from a young woman with Graves disease. The source was peripheral blood mononuclear cells (PBMCs), collected at new diagnosis, from a patient treated with antithyroid drugs. The chain employs TRBV5-5 and TRBJ1-1; D is undetermined. The CDR3 region has the DNA TGTGCCAGCAGCAACAGCAATGAAGCTTTCTTT. Its protein is CASSNSNEAFF.